This record looks at one TCR beta chain sequence and its context. The target antigen is unknown. This specimen comes from a study of cytomegalovirus exposure and HLA in healthy donors. Whole-study findings and limits: TCR beta chains numbering more than 150 were designated cytomegalovirus-associated.

The data were produced by immunoSEQ multiplex PCR, yet TCRdb's version contains in-frame clones alone and is incomplete. The sample contains approximately 150,000 clones, about 88% of which appear only once. CDR1 SGHTA and CDR2 FQGNSA come from the germline V gene. V lost 5 bases and J lost 2, with 9 bases in between. The CDR3 runs 13 residues. The sequenced sample was PBMCs. This TCR derives from a young woman in good health and CMV-seropositive. The rearrangement joins TRBV7-2 to TRBJ2-5, with D uncertain. The CDR3, as DNA: TGTGCCAGCAGCCCACCAACTCAAGAGACCCAGTACTTC. This gives the protein CASSPPTQETQYF.